Listed below are T cell receptor beta chains from one sample, sequenced in a study of low-dose radiotherapy and immunotherapy resistance in tumors. TCRdb re-called the reads through MiXCR, storing one row per CDR3 protein. The sample carries around 60,000 distinct CDR3 sequences, 20% to 25% recorded once. The input for sequencing was PBMCs, taken after low-dose radiotherapy plus immunotherapy. Receptor source: a male donor with prostate cancer. CDR3s include the opening cysteine and the closing phenylalanine or tryptophan. The D gene is left open where the match is weak. Rows may omit the clone size; those that give it use once, few, many or a size class.

CDR3: CASSTGPGELFF
DNA: TGTGCCAGCAGTACAGGCCCCGGGGAGCTGTTTTTT
J: TRBJ2-2
D: -
size: -
V: TRBV2

CDR3: CASSVVGYNEQFF
DNA: TGTGCCAGCAGTGTAGTAGGGTACAATGAGCAGTTCTTC
J: TRBJ2-1
D: -
size: many
V: TRBV6-2/TRBV6-3

CDR3: CASRRRGVNTEAFF
DNA: TGCGCCAGCAGACGGCGTGGGGTGAACACTGAAGCTTTCTTT
J: TRBJ1-1
D: -
size: -
V: TRBV5-1

CDR3: CASSLLAGTTYEQYF
DNA: TGCGCCAGCAGCTTACTAGCGGGCACGACCTACGAGCAGTACTTC
J: TRBJ2-7
D: TRBD2
size: many
V: TRBV5-1

CDR3: CASSFGHTNQETQYF
DNA: TGCGCCAGCAGCTTTGGCCACACAAACCAAGAGACCCAGTACTTC
J: TRBJ2-5
D: -
size: many
V: TRBV5-1

CDR3: CASSQTGFASYGYTF
DNA: TGTGCCAGCAGCCAAACAGGGTTTGCGAGCTATGGCTACACCTTC
J: TRBJ1-2
D: -
size: many
V: TRBV11-2

CDR3: CASGLAERLQGVEPQHF
DNA: TGTGCTAGTGGTTTGGCAGAGAGGCTTCAGGGTGTGGAGCCCCAGCATTTT
J: TRBJ1-5
D: -
size: many
V: TRBV12-5

CDR3: CASSLVARGGDTQYF
DNA: TGTGCCAGCAGCTTGGTGGCGCGGGGGGGTGATACGCAGTATTTT
J: TRBJ2-3
D: TRBD2
size: -
V: TRBV5-8

CDR3: CASTRGNYNEQFF
DNA: TGTGCCAGCACGAGGGGGAATTACAATGAGCAGTTCTTC
J: TRBJ2-1
D: -
size: -
V: TRBV28

CDR3: CASSLTGASYEQYF
DNA: TGTGCCAGCAGTTTGACAGGGGCGTCCTACGAGCAGTACTTC
J: TRBJ2-7
D: TRBD1
size: many
V: TRBV12-3/TRBV12-4

CDR3: CASSSRGGPSYEQYF
DNA: TGTGCCAGCAGTTCCCGCGGGGGGCCCTCCTACGAGCAGTACTTC
J: TRBJ2-7
D: TRBD2
size: many
V: TRBV28

CDR3: CASGLTGGGGYTF
DNA: TGTGCTAGTGGTTTAACCGGGGGCGGAGGCTACACCTTC
J: TRBJ1-2
D: -
size: many
V: TRBV12-5

CDR3: CASTLPGGFYEQFF
DNA: TGTGCCAGCACCCTCCCCGGAGGGTTCTATGAGCAGTTCTTC
J: TRBJ2-1
D: -
size: few
V: TRBV6-2/TRBV6-3

CDR3: CASSFIPGTLYEQYF
DNA: TGTGCCAGCAGCTTCATCCCAGGGACACTTTACGAGCAGTACTTC
J: TRBJ2-7
D: -
size: -
V: TRBV28

CDR3: CASSSPQGGGYNEQFF
DNA: TGCGCCAGCAGCTCACCACAGGGTGGGGGCTACAATGAGCAGTTCTTC
J: TRBJ2-1
D: -
size: once
V: TRBV5-1

CDR3: CASSMSLGQVGSGANVLTF
DNA: TGCGCCAGCAGCATGAGCCTCGGACAGGTTGGTTCTGGGGCCAACGTCCTGACTTTC
J: TRBJ2-6
D: TRBD1
size: many
V: TRBV5-1

CDR3: CASSRDLTSGTGGASYNEQFF
DNA: TGCGCCAGCAGCAGGGACCTAACTTCCGGGACAGGGGGCGCATCCTACAATGAGCAGTTCTTC
J: TRBJ2-1
D: TRBD1
size: -
V: TRBV5-1

CDR3: CASSFSGDRTDTQYF
DNA: TGCGCCAGCAGCTTCAGCGGGGACCGCACAGATACGCAGTATTTT
J: TRBJ2-3
D: TRBD2
size: -
V: TRBV5-1

CDR3: CASSILAGGGGDEQFF
DNA: TGTGCCAGCAGTATTCTAGCGGGAGGGGGGGGGGATGAGCAGTTCTTC
J: TRBJ2-1
D: TRBD2
size: many
V: TRBV12-3/TRBV12-4

CDR3: CASSQGTGVYEQYF
DNA: TGCGCCAGCAGCCAAGGGACAGGGGTTTACGAGCAGTACTTC
J: TRBJ2-7
D: TRBD1
size: many
V: TRBV4-1

CDR3: CASKFRDSNNSPLHF
DNA: TGTGCCAGCAAATTCCGGGACAGCAATAATTCACCCCTCCACTTT
J: TRBJ1-6
D: TRBD1
size: many
V: TRBV27

CDR3: CASSLSTGARYKDTQYF
DNA: TGTGCCAGCAGTTTATCGACCGGGGCACGATACAAAGATACACAGTATTTT
J: TRBJ2-3
D: -
size: -
V: TRBV27

CDR3: CASSPTKTSGGNTDTQYF
DNA: TGTGCCAGCAGCCCCACAAAGACTAGCGGGGGTAACACAGATACGCAGTATTTT
J: TRBJ2-3
D: TRBD2
size: -
V: TRBV13

CDR3: CASSPGTAFSTDTQYF
DNA: TGTGCCAGCAGTCCAGGGACGGCCTTTAGCACAGATACGCAGTATTTT
J: TRBJ2-3
D: -
size: -
V: TRBV28

CDR3: CASTFRGETLTGGYTF
DNA: TGTGCCAGCACCTTCCGGGGCGAAACACTAACTGGGGGCTACACCTTC
J: TRBJ1-2
D: -
size: many
V: TRBV6-2/TRBV6-3

CDR3: CASSSGIGIGEQYF
DNA: TGTGCCAGCAGCAGCGGTATAGGGATTGGCGAGCAGTACTTC
J: TRBJ2-7
D: -
size: many
V: TRBV11-2

CDR3: CASSATSSGTQYF
DNA: TGTGCCAGCAGCGCAACCTCTAGCGGTACGCAGTATTTT
J: TRBJ2-3
D: TRBD2
size: -
V: TRBV7-2

CDR3: CSAEDRVGSYEQYF
DNA: TGCAGTGCCGAAGACAGGGTTGGCTCCTACGAGCAGTACTTC
J: TRBJ2-7
D: TRBD1
size: -
V: TRBV29-1

CDR3: CASSLIAGSNSPLHF
DNA: TGTGCCAGCAGTTTAATAGCAGGCTCGAATTCACCCCTCCACTTT
J: TRBJ1-6
D: -
size: many
V: TRBV28

CDR3: CASSSPNRLWADTQYF
DNA: TGTGCCAGCAGCTCACCAAACAGGTTATGGGCAGATACGCAGTATTTT
J: TRBJ2-3
D: -
size: many
V: TRBV7-9

CDR3: CASSATRVEKLFF
DNA: TGTGCCAGCAGCGCCACGAGGGTTGAAAAACTGTTTTTT
J: TRBJ1-4
D: -
size: many
V: TRBV6-5

CDR3: CSAQDLAKNIQYF
DNA: TGCAGTGCCCAAGACCTAGCCAAAAACATTCAGTACTTC
J: TRBJ2-4
D: -
size: many
V: TRBV20-1

CDR3: CASRDPRAADEQFF
DNA: TGCGCCAGCAGGGATCCCAGGGCGGCTGATGAGCAGTTCTTC
J: TRBJ2-1
D: -
size: -
V: TRBV5-1

CDR3: CASSQAILAGGFYDEQFF
DNA: TGCGCCAGCAGCCAGGCAATCCTAGCGGGGGGGTTTTACGATGAGCAGTTCTTC
J: TRBJ2-1
D: TRBD2
size: -
V: TRBV4-1

CDR3: CASSPTSGRSYEQYF
DNA: TGTGCCAGCAGCCCAACTAGCGGGAGATCCTACGAGCAGTACTTC
J: TRBJ2-7
D: TRBD2
size: many
V: TRBV7-2

CDR3: CASSMNAQTTYEQYF
DNA: TGTGCCAGTAGTATGAACGCACAAACGACCTACGAGCAGTACTTC
J: TRBJ2-7
D: -
size: -
V: TRBV19

CDR3: CSARGRAHEQYF
DNA: TGCAGTGCTAGAGGGAGAGCCCACGAGCAGTACTTC
J: TRBJ2-7
D: -
size: -
V: TRBV20-1